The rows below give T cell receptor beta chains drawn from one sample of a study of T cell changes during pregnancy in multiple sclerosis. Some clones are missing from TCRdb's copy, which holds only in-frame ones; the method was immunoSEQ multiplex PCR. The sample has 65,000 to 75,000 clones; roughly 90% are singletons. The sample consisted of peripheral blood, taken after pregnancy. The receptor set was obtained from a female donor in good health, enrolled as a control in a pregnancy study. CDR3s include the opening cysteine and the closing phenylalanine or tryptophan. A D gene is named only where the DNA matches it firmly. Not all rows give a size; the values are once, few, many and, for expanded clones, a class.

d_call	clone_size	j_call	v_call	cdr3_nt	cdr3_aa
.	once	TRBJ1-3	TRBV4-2	TGTGCCAGCAGCCAAGATAGGGGAGCGGGGAGAGCTGGAAACACCATATATTTT	CASSQDRGAGRAGNTIYF
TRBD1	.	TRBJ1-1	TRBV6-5	TGTGCCAGCAGTTCGACAGGGGGATCGGCTTTCTTT	CASSSTGGSAFF
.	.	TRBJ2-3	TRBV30	TGTGCCTGGACTGGGGGCGCAGATACGCAGTATTTT	CAWTGGADTQYF
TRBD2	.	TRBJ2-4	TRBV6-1	TGTGCCAGCAGGGAGGGCGGGGGCAAAAACATTCAGTACTTC	CASREGGGKNIQYF
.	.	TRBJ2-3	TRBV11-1	TGTGCCAGCAGCCCTGGGGTAGCGAGAGATACGCAGTATTTT	CASSPGVARDTQYF
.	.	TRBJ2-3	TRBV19	TGTGCCAGTAGTCTACAGGGTTCCACAGATACGCAGTATTTT	CASSLQGSTDTQYF
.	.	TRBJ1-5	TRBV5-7	TGTGCCAGCAGCAAACGGGACAATCAGCCCCAGCATTTT	CASSKRDNQPQHF
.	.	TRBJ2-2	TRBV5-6	TGTGCCAGCAGAAAGGACAGCCTAGCCGGGGAGCTGTTTTTT	CASRKDSLAGELFF
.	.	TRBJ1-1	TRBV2	TGTGCCAGCATAGGGGGGGTTCGCACTGAAGCTTTCTTT	CASIGGVRTEAFF
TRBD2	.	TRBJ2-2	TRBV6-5	TGTGCCAGCAGTTACTCTAGCGGGGACACCGGGGAGCTGTTTTTT	CASSYSSGDTGELFF